The clone carrying this T cell receptor (beta chain) was seen many times. What it recognizes is unknown. The source material, RNA transcripts, was used to amplify TCR beta CDR3 regions. During a first-round RT-PCR of the TCR CDR3, the HTBI primer set was used. Using its own MiXCR run on the multiplex PCR reads, TCRdb lists one record per CDR3 protein. The sample has some 400,000 distinct CDR3 sequences; about 15% are singletons. Per the germline V gene, CDR1 is SGHAT and CDR2 is FQNNGV. The length of the CDR3 is 16 residues. V was cut by 2 bases and J by 3 bases, with 14 bases left in between. This entry belongs to a study of T cells in Graves' hyperthyroidism and ophthalmopathy. Study-wide points: Median prediction lead before ophthalmopathy onset was 5 to 7.5 months with the model.

Recently diagnosed hyperthyroidism of less than 2 months' duration affected patients aged 18 to 65. The chain combines TRBV11-2 with TRBJ2-1; D uncertain. This receptor was identified in a woman aged 55-70 years with Graves' hyperthyroidism. The sequenced sample was blood. The CDR3 loop reads CASSLSVEIHYNEQFF. The CDR3 region has the DNA TGTGCCAGCAGCTTAAGCGTCGAAATCCACTACAATGAGCAGTTCTTC.